This T cell receptor beta chain is drawn from a study of T cell responses to AZD1222 COVID-19 vaccine (dated by TCRdb to the early 2020s). Notes on the research overall: A total of 230 to 250 trial participants underwent TCR sequencing, of whom under 220 had received two doses of AZD1222 and some 25 had received two doses of the MenACWY control vaccine. Trial participants were enrolled by age into 18-55, 56-69 and 70-plus year subgroups, with roughly 150, 30 and 60 TCR-sequenced participants respectively. Paper-wide results and their limitations: Conclusions about previously exposed vaccinees are limited because only a handful of AZD1222 recipients were SARS-CoV-2 seropositive at baseline. Because no day 14 peak-response samples were available, the repertoires could be characterized only after the peak T cell response. The 56-69-year group was small, and its depth increase did not reach significance, likely because of low power. The vaccine-associated CD4 TCRs covered the entire spike protein, and the dominant responses fell in regions 160-218 and 743-854. Reportedly, close to half of the unique spike-specific TCRs recognized epitopes lying outside the regions that are mutated in the B.1.351 and B.1.1.7 variants. Spike-specific TCR breadth and depth rose significantly after two AZD1222 doses compared with day 0 and with MenACWY recipients. Participants were mostly white British and included more females than males, and it was suggested by the authors that clonal diversity may have been underestimated.

CDR1 and CDR2 were assigned from the germline V gene (reference sequence) as GTSNPN and SVGIG. From cysteine to phenylalanine, the CDR3 is 14 amino acids long. The read is trimmed to its CDR3 DNA, 42 bases read in frame from base 1. The time point tag for this specimen amounts to: about 28 days (+/-7) after the second vaccine dose. What this sample's treatment or condition label stands for: meningococcal conjugate vaccine given as trial control. The vaccinee samples were drawn from two UK trials, COV001 and COV002, one of which was a single-blind randomized controlled phase 2/3 trial testing AZD1222 (ChAdOx1 nCoV-19) in healthy adults. For TCRbeta chain sequencing, PBMC samples from trial participants were taken at day 0 and at day 28 after the second dose. Regarding this clone: This receptor's antigen is unknown. Germline is not matched at one junction end, which may reflect a read error.

The CDR3 regions of human TCRbeta chains were analyzed by immunosequencing. In the source study's methods: TCRs in the repertoires were compared against a reference library of SARS-CoV-2-specific TCRs that had been generated with the MIRA antigen-specificity platform. Breadth was defined as the fraction of unique TCRs that were SARS-CoV-2-associated. Depth was defined as the fraction of total T cells that were SARS-CoV-2-associated. Using the MIRA data, every spike-specific TCR was mapped to the spike region that the TCR reacted to and assigned to either a CD4 or a CD8 class. Log10-transformed breadth and depth values were compared by one-way ANOVA with Sidak's multiple comparisons tests. TCRdb obtained this table from immuneACCESS and retained in-frame rearrangements with V and J assigned. These tables miss some clones; where compared with another copy, unresolved V genes account for less than half of the shortfall, and the remainder is unexplained. The V and J calls and clone size come from that table; D and trimming were worked out from the DNA. The sample includes around 220,000 clones, with around 94% observed a single time. The ten largest account for over 1.5% of the sample.

The TCR was taken from an adult who received the MenACWY meningococcal vaccine as a control. The input for sequencing was peripheral blood, taken 28 days after the second dose of the MenACWY control vaccine. The sequence is built from TRBV30 and TRBJ1-4, with 9 bases matching TRBD1. Here the CDR3 is given as CACSGGQGGEKLFF. The nucleotide sequence reads as follows: TGTGCCTGCAGTGGGGGACAGGGAGGAGAAAAACTGTTTTTT.